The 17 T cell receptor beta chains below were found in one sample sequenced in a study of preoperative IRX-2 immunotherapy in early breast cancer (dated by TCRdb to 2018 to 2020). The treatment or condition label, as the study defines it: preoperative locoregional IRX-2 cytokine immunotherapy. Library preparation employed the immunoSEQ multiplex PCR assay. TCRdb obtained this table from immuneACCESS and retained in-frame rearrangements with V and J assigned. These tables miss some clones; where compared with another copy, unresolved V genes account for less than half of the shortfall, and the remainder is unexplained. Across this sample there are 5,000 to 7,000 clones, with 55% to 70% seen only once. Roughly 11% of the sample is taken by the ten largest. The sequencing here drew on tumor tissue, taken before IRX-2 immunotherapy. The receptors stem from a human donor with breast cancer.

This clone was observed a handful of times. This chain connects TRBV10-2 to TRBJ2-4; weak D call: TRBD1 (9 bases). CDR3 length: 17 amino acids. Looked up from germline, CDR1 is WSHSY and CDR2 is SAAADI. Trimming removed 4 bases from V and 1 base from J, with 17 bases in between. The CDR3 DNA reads TGCGCCAGCAGTGTAGCGGGACAGGGAGGGGCCAAAAACATTCAGTACTTC. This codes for CASSVAGQGGAKNIQYF.

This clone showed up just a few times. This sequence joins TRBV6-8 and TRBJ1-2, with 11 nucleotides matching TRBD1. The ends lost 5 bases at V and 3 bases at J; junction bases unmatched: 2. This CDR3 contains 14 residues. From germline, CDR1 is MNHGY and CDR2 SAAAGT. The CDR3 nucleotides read TGTGCCAGCAGTAAGGGACAGGGGGACTATGGCTACACCTTC. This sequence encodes CASSKGQGDYGYTF.

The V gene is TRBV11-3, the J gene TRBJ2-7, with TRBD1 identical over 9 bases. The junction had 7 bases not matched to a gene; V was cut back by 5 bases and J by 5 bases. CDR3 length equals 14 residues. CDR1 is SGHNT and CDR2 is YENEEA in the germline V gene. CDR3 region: CASSARDRDHEQYF. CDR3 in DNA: TGTGCCAGCAGCGCCCGGGACAGGGACCACGAGCAGTACTTC.

CDR3 protein: CASSYSRNSNQPQHF. The CDR3, as DNA: TGTGCCAGCAGTTACTCGAGAAATAGCAATCAGCCCCAGCATTTT. The genes are TRBV6-8 and TRBJ1-5; D not certain. This CDR3 spans 15 amino acids. The V and J ends lost 0 bases and 0 bases respectively, with 6 bases between them. Per germline, CDR1 MNHGY and CDR2 SAAAGT.

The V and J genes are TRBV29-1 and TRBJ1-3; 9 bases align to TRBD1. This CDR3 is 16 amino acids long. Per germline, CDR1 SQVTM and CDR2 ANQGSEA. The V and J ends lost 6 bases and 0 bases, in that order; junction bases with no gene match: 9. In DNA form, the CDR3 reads TGCAGCGTATCCGGGACAGGGCCTATCTCTGGAAACACCATATATTTT. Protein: CSVSGTGPISGNTIYF.

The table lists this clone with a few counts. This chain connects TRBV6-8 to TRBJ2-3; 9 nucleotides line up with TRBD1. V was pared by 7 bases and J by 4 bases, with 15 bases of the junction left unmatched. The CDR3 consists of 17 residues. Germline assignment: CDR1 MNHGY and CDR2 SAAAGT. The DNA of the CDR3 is TGTGCCAGCATCAATCCTCCGGGACAGGGAGGCCCAGATACGCAGTATTTT. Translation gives CASINPPGQGGPDTQYF.

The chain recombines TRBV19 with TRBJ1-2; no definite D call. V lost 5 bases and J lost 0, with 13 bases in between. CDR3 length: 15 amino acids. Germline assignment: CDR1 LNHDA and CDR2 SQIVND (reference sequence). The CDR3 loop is CASSPGLNPNYGYTF. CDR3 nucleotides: TGTGCCAGTAGTCCAGGACTCAACCCTAACTATGGCTACACCTTC.

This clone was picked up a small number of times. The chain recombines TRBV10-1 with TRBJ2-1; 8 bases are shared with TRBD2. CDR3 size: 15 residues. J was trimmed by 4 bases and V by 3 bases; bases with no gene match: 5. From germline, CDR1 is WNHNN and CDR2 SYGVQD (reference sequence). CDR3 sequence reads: CASSDGASGYNEQFF. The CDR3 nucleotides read TGCGCCAGCAGTGACGGGGCTAGCGGGTACAATGAGCAGTTCTTC.

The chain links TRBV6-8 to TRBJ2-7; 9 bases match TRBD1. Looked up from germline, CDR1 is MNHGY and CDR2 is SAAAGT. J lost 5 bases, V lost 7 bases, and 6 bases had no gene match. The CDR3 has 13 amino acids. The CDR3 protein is CASKTGGLDEQYF. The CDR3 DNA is TGTGCCAGCAAGACAGGGGGTCTCGACGAGCAGTACTTC.

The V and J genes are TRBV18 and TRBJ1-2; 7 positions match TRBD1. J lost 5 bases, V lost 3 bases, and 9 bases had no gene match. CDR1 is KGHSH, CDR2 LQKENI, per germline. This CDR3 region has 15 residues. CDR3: CASSPAAGGEYGYTF. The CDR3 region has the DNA TGTGCCAGCTCACCCGCGGCAGGGGGAGAGTATGGCTACACCTTC.

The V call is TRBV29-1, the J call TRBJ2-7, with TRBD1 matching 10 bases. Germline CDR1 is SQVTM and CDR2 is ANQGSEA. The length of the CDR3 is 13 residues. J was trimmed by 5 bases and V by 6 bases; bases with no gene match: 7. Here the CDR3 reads CSVPGQGINEQYF. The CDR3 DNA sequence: TGCAGCGTACCGGGACAGGGGATCAACGAGCAGTACTTC.

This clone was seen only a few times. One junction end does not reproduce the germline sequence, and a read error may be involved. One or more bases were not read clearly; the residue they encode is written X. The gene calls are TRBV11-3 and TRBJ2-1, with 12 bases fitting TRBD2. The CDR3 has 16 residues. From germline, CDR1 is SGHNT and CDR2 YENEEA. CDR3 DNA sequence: TGTGCCAGCAGCGTGCCTAGCGGGAGGGCGGACAATGARCAGTTCTTC. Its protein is CASSVPSGRADNXQFF. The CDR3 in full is CASSVPSGRADNEQFF.

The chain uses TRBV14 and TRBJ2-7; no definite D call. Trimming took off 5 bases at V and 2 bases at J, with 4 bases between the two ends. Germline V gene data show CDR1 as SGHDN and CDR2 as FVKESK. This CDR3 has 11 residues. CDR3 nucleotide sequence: TGTGCCAGCAGCTTTACCTACGAGCAGTACTTC. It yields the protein CASSFTYEQYF. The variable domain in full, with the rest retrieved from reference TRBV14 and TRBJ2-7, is EAGVTQFPSHSVIEKGQTVTLRCDPISGHDNLYWYRRVMGKEIKFLLHFVKESKQDESGMPNNRFLAERTGGTYSTLKVQPAELEDSGVYFCASSFTYEQYFGPGTRLTVT.

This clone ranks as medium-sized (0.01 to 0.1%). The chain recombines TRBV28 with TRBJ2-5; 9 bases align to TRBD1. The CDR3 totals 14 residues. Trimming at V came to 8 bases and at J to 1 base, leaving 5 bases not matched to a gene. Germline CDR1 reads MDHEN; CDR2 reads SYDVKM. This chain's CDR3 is CASGDRATQETQYF. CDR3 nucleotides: TGTGCCAGCGGGGACAGGGCCACCCAAGAGACCCAGTACTTC.

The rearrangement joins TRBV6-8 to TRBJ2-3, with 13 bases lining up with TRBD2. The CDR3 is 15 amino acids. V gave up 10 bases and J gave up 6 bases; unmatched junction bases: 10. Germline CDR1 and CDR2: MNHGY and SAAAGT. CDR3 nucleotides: TGTGCCACTCGTACGGGACTAGCGGGAACCGATACGCAGTATTTT. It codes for CATRTGLAGTDTQYF.

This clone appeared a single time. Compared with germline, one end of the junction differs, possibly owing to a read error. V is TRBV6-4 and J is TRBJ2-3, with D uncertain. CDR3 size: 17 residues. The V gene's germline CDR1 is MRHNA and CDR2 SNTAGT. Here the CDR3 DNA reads TGTGCCAGCAGTTACTCAAGTCGCGGACCTAGCACAGATACGCAGTATTTT. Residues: CASSYSSRGPSTDTQYF.

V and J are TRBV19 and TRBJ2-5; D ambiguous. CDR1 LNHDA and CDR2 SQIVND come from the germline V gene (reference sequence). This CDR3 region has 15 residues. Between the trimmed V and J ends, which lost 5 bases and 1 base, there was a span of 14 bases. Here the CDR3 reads CASSWSSGFQETQYF. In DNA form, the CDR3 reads TGTGCCAGTAGTTGGTCGTCAGGATTCCAAGAGACCCAGTACTTC. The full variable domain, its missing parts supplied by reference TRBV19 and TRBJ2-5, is DGGITQSPKYLFRKEGQNVTLSCEQNLNHDAMYWYRQDPGQGLRLIYYSQIVNDFQKGDIAEGYSVSREKKESFPLTVTSAQKNPTAFYLCASSWSSGFQETQYFGPGTRLLVL.